Shown below are 15 T cell receptor beta chains from a single sample sequenced in a study of sequential checkpoint blockade in melanoma (dated by TCRdb to about 2019). In light of the paper, this sample's treatment or condition label describes: randomized to nivolumab then ipilimumab (arm A) or the reverse (arm B). The method was the immunoSEQ multiplex PCR assay. TCRdb obtained this table from immuneACCESS and retained in-frame rearrangements with V and J assigned. These tables miss some clones; where compared with another copy, unresolved V genes account for less than half of the shortfall, and the remainder is unexplained. The sample includes about 17,000 clones, with about 75% observed a single time. Clones ranked in the top ten supply around 11% of the sample. This specimen was CD8+ T cells sorted from blood (inferred from file names), taken from a patient given nivolumab and ipilimumab in sequence. The receptor set was obtained from a human donor with melanoma.

V and J are TRBV5-4 and TRBJ2-3; D is undetermined. This CDR3 has 15 residues. The V and J ends lost 1 base and 2 bases respectively, with 11 bases between them. CDR1 and CDR2 (germline): SGHNT, YYREEE (reference sequence). The CDR3 nucleotides read TGTGCCAGCAGCTTGTTGGATAGCTACACAGATACGCAGTATTTT. Translation gives CASSLLDSYTDTQYF.

This chain joins TRBV9 and TRBJ1-1, with TRBD1 matching 8 bases. The CDR3 has 15 amino acids. V shed 1 base, J shed 3 bases, and the junction held 5 bases outside the gene matches. Per the germline V gene, CDR1 is SGDLS and CDR2 is YYNGEE. The CDR3 DNA sequence: TGTGCCAGCAGCGTATCGACAGGGGCCTACACTGAAGCTTTCTTT. The encoded protein is CASSVSTGAYTEAFF.

This chain connects TRBV11-3 to TRBJ1-3; 9 nucleotides line up with TRBD1. From germline, CDR1 is SGHNT and CDR2 YENEEA. The CDR3 runs 15 residues. Germline trimming cut 6 bases from V and 0 bases from J; bases unmatched to any gene: 3. The chain's CDR3 is CASRRDRASGNTIYF. The CDR3 DNA follows: TGTGCCAGCAGACGGGACAGGGCCTCTGGAAACACCATATATTTT.

The rearrangement links TRBV4-2 to TRBJ2-7; TRBD2 matches at 9 bases. CDR1 and CDR2 from the germline V gene are LGHNA and YNFKEQ. Trimming removed 4 bases from V and 0 bases from J; junction bases left unmatched: 4. The CDR3 is 15 amino acids. CDR3: CASSRYSGSSYEQYF. CDR3 bases: TGTGCCAGCAGCCGCTATAGCGGGAGCTCCTACGAGCAGTACTTC.

The gene calls are TRBV9 and TRBJ2-3, with TRBD2 identical over 7 bases. The germline V gene encodes CDR1 SGDLS and CDR2 YYNGEE. The CDR3 has 14 residues. With 6 bases clipped from V and 3 bases from J, the junction kept 7 bases outside the gene matches. CDR3 sequence (DNA): TGTGCCAGCAACCCTTTGCGGGAGACAGATACGCAGTATTTT. The encoded protein is CASNPLRETDTQYF.

The chain has TRBV30 and TRBJ1-2, with unresolved D. Trimming cost V 4 bases and J 0 bases, with 12 bases left between them. Germline CDR1 reads GTSNPN; CDR2 reads SVGIG (reference sequence). The CDR3 runs to 14 residues. As DNA, the CDR3 is TGTGCCTGGACCCCAATCCAGGCTAACTATGGCTACACCTTC. Residues: CAWTPIQANYGYTF.

The chain combines TRBV29-1 with TRBJ2-5, with a possible D match to TRBD2 (5 bases). Germline CDR1 SQVTM, CDR2 ANQGSEA. CDR3 length equals 14 residues. The V and J ends lost 1 base and 0 bases respectively, with 9 bases between them. The CDR3 loop is CSVEVYGNQETQYF. CDR3 sequence (DNA): TGCAGCGTTGAAGTATACGGGAACCAAGAGACCCAGTACTTC.

The chain combines TRBV10-1 with TRBJ2-2; 8 bases align to TRBD1. CDR3 length: 15 residues. The V gene's germline CDR1 is WNHNN and CDR2 SYGVQD (reference sequence). After removal of 10 bases from V and 4 bases from J, the junction contained 11 bases not matched to a gene. DNA for the CDR3: TGCGCCAACGTGGACAGGGTCGTTTTCACCGGGGAGCTGTTTTTT. This gives the protein CANVDRVVFTGELFF.

J is TRBJ2-1 and V is TRBV10-3, with a tentative D call TRBD1 (6 bases). There are 15 residues in the CDR3. Trimming removed 2 bases from V and 1 base from J, with 9 bases in between. Germline loops: CDR1 ENHRY, CDR2 SYGVKD. The chain's CDR3 is CAISEGGESYNEQFF. In DNA form, the CDR3 reads TGTGCCATCAGTGAGGGGGGCGAATCCTACAATGAGCAGTTCTTC.

This clone appeared a few times. The rearrangement links TRBV5-6 to TRBJ2-1; D remains ambiguous. The CDR3 runs 12 residues. V lost 0 bases and J lost 8, with 6 bases in between. Germline loops: CDR1 SGHDT, CDR2 YYEEEE. CDR3 region: CASSLGRYEQFF. The CDR3 DNA reads as TGTGCCAGCAGCTTGGGGAGATATGAGCAGTTCTTC.

The V gene is TRBV5-5, the J gene TRBJ2-3; 7 bases are a match to TRBD2. Looked up from germline, CDR1 is SGHKS and CDR2 is YYEKEE (reference sequence). The CDR3 length is 17 residues. The junction had 9 bases not matched to a gene; V was cut back by 2 bases and J by 0 bases. As DNA, the CDR3 is TGTGCCAGCAGCTTAGGGTACGCGGGAGCTAGCACAGATACGCAGTATTTT. Protein: CASSLGYAGASTDTQYF. The whole variable domain, filled in from reference TRBV5-5 and TRBJ2-3, reads DAGVTQSPTHLIKTRGQQVTLRCSPISGHKSVSWYQQVLGQGPQFIFQYYEKEERGRGNFPDRFSARQFPNYSSELNVNALLLGDSALYLCASSLGYAGASTDTQYFGPGTRLTVL.

This clone qualifies as medium-sized. The chain is built from TRBV9 and TRBJ1-6, with 8 bases identical to TRBD1. The CDR3 covers 17 residues. Germline lookup yields CDR1 SGDLS and CDR2 YYNGEE. The V and J ends lost 3 bases and 0 bases, in that order; junction bases with no gene match: 5. The CDR3: CASSARGLSSYNSPLHF. CDR3 bases: TGTGCCAGCAGCGCCAGGGGGCTTAGCTCCTATAATTCACCCCTCCACTTT.

V and J are TRBV19 and TRBJ2-1, with a tentative D call TRBD2 (5 bases). CDR3 length: 15 residues. Per the germline V gene, CDR1 is LNHDA and CDR2 is SQIVND (reference sequence). V was clipped by 2 bases and J by 0 bases, with 8 bases between them. CDR3 protein: CASSISAASYNEQFF. In nucleotides, the CDR3 is TGTGCCAGTAGTATATCAGCGGCCTCCTACAATGAGCAGTTCTTC. The full variable domain, completed using reference TRBV19 and TRBJ2-1, is DGGITQSPKYLFRKEGQNVTLSCEQNLNHDAMYWYRQDPGQGLRLIYYSQIVNDFQKGDIAEGYSVSREKKESFPLTVTSAQKNPTAFYLCASSISAASYNEQFFGPGTRLTVL.

The V gene is TRBV13, the J gene TRBJ2-1, with 8 bases that match TRBD1. J was trimmed by 9 bases and V by 0 bases; bases with no gene match: 1. CDR3 size: 13 residues. Germline V gene sequence: CDR1 PRHDT, CDR2 FYEKMQ (reference sequence). The DNA for the CDR3 is TGTGCCAGCAGCTTAGGGACAGGGGCTGAGCAGTTCTTC. Translated, it gives CASSLGTGAEQFF.

The table lists this clone with a count of one. The chain couples TRBV6-5 to TRBJ2-1; D remains unclear. This CDR3 region has 15 residues. Germline loops: CDR1 MNHEY, CDR2 SVGAGI. Trimming pared 2 bases from V and 5 bases from J, leaving 13 bases between. CDR3 amino acids: CASSYRLGQNNEQFF. In nucleotides, the CDR3 is TGTGCCAGCAGTTACAGGCTAGGCCAGAACAATGAGCAGTTCTTC.